Listed below are T cell receptor beta chains from one sample, sequenced in a study of blood T cells in healthy people across ages. TCRdb reprocessed the 5' RACE reads with MiXCR, giving one entry per CDR3 protein. The repertoire consists of fewer than 800,000 distinct CDR3 sequences, with roughly 20% occurring once and the leading ten covering roughly 3.6%. Sequenced material: blood. The receptor source for this set is a man aged 65 to 85 in good health. Each CDR3 is given with its conserved first and last residue. The D gene is left open where the match is weak. Not every row has a clone size; where given, it reads once, few, many or a size class.

abundance: few
j_gene: TRBJ2-5
d_gene: .
v_gene: TRBV6-1
CDR3nt: TGTGCCAGCAGTGAAGTGGGGGCGGTCCAAGAGACCCAGTACTTC
CDR3aa: CASSEVGAVQETQYF

abundance: few
j_gene: TRBJ2-3
d_gene: TRBD2
v_gene: TRBV4-1
CDR3nt: TGCGCCAGCAGCCAAGATCCGATTGGTAGCGGGACTACAGATACGCAGTATTTT
CDR3aa: CASSQDPIGSGTTDTQYF

abundance: .
j_gene: TRBJ2-5
d_gene: TRBD1
v_gene: TRBV4-1
CDR3nt: TGCGCCAGCGCGGACAGGGAGGTTGGAGAGACCCAGTACTTC
CDR3aa: CASADREVGETQYF

abundance: few
j_gene: TRBJ2-5
d_gene: .
v_gene: TRBV29-1
CDR3nt: TGCAGCGTATTGTCGCGAGAGACCCAGTACTTC
CDR3aa: CSVLSRETQYF

abundance: many
j_gene: TRBJ2-5
d_gene: TRBD1
v_gene: TRBV29-1
CDR3nt: TGCAGCGTTGAGGCAGGACAGGGCCTTAGAGAGACCCAGTACTTC
CDR3aa: CSVEAGQGLRETQYF

abundance: .
j_gene: TRBJ2-5
d_gene: TRBD2
v_gene: TRBV20-1
CDR3nt: TGCAGTGCTACTTGGACTAGCGCCCAAGAGACCCAGTACTTC
CDR3aa: CSATWTSAQETQYF

abundance: few
j_gene: TRBJ2-7
d_gene: TRBD2
v_gene: TRBV7-2
CDR3nt: TGTGCCAGCAGCGAGACTAGCGGGAGACAGGGGGAGCAGTACTTC
CDR3aa: CASSETSGRQGEQYF

abundance: .
j_gene: TRBJ2-7
d_gene: .
v_gene: TRBV7-9
CDR3nt: TGTGCCAGCACCTCCCTTGATCTCGCGGATACTTACGAGCAGTACTTC
CDR3aa: CASTSLDLADTYEQYF

abundance: .
j_gene: TRBJ2-7
d_gene: .
v_gene: TRBV5-1
CDR3nt: TGCGCCAGCAGCTTGGCCATTGGTAACTCCTACGAGCAGTACTTC
CDR3aa: CASSLAIGNSYEQYF

abundance: .
j_gene: TRBJ2-6
d_gene: .
v_gene: TRBV6-1
CDR3nt: TGCGCCAGCAGTCGTGCTGTTGGTGGGGGAATTTCTGGGGCCAACGTCCTGACTTTC
CDR3aa: CASSRAVGGGISGANVLTF

abundance: .
j_gene: TRBJ2-3
d_gene: .
v_gene: TRBV7-2
CDR3nt: TGTGCCAGCAGCCCGTGGACTAGCACAGATACGCAGTATTTT
CDR3aa: CASSPWTSTDTQYF

abundance: .
j_gene: TRBJ2-2
d_gene: .
v_gene: TRBV5-1
CDR3nt: TGCGCCAGCAGCACTGGGAACGGGGCCGGGGAGCTGTTTTTT
CDR3aa: CASSTGNGAGELFF

abundance: .
j_gene: TRBJ1-2
d_gene: .
v_gene: TRBV25-1
CDR3nt: TGTGCCAGCAGCCCCTCAGGGATCTATGGCTACACCTTC
CDR3aa: CASSPSGIYGYTF

abundance: few
j_gene: TRBJ2-3
d_gene: TRBD2
v_gene: TRBV20-1
CDR3nt: TGCAGTGCAAGGGAGGTGGGAGGGAGCCCAGATACGCAGTATTTT
CDR3aa: CSAREVGGSPDTQYF

abundance: .
j_gene: TRBJ1-5
d_gene: TRBD1
v_gene: TRBV7-2
CDR3nt: TGTGCCAGCAGCCAGGGGGGAAATCAAGGACAGCCCCAGCATTTT
CDR3aa: CASSQGGNQGQPQHF

abundance: few
j_gene: TRBJ2-1
d_gene: .
v_gene: TRBV6-2/TRBV6-3
CDR3nt: TGTGCCAGTTCACTAGGCGGGCTAGCGAACAATGAGCAGTTCTTC
CDR3aa: CASSLGGLANNEQFF

abundance: few
j_gene: TRBJ1-3
d_gene: .
v_gene: TRBV15
CDR3nt: TGTGCCACCAGCAGTGGAGGGACTGGAAACACCATATATTTT
CDR3aa: CATSSGGTGNTIYF

abundance: .
j_gene: TRBJ2-1
d_gene: .
v_gene: TRBV5-1
CDR3nt: TGCGCCAGCAGCTTGGAAGGTTCGGCGGCGAGCTCCTACAATGAGCAGTTCTTC
CDR3aa: CASSLEGSAASSYNEQFF

abundance: .
j_gene: TRBJ2-5
d_gene: .
v_gene: TRBV3-1
CDR3nt: TGTGCCAGCAGCCATTTTATGAGCGCAGGAGAGACCCAGTACTTC
CDR3aa: CASSHFMSAGETQYF

abundance: .
j_gene: TRBJ2-7
d_gene: .
v_gene: TRBV20-1
CDR3nt: TGCAGTGCCCAAACAGGGAGCGAGCAGTACTTC
CDR3aa: CSAQTGSEQYF

abundance: few
j_gene: TRBJ1-6
d_gene: TRBD1
v_gene: TRBV20-1
CDR3nt: TGCAGTGCTAGAGCAACAGGGGTGGCGGGTAATTCACCCCTCCACTTT
CDR3aa: CSARATGVAGNSPLHF

abundance: .
j_gene: TRBJ2-1
d_gene: TRBD2
v_gene: TRBV5-1
CDR3nt: TGCGCCAGCAGCTTGTTACTAGCGGGAGTTAATGAGCAGTTCTTC
CDR3aa: CASSLLLAGVNEQFF

abundance: .
j_gene: TRBJ2-1
d_gene: TRBD1
v_gene: TRBV5-1
CDR3nt: TGCGCCAGCAGCACCGTGTCCACCGGGACAGGGGGAAATGAGCAGTTCTTC
CDR3aa: CASSTVSTGTGGNEQFF

abundance: many
j_gene: TRBJ2-7
d_gene: TRBD2
v_gene: TRBV7-3
CDR3nt: TGTGCCAGCAGCCAGGGACTAGCGGGAACCTACGAGCAGTACTTC
CDR3aa: CASSQGLAGTYEQYF

abundance: .
j_gene: TRBJ2-4
d_gene: .
v_gene: TRBV5-1
CDR3nt: TGCGCCAGCAGCTTGAGCGGGGCAGGGGGCACCAAAAACATTCAGTACTTC
CDR3aa: CASSLSGAGGTKNIQYF

abundance: many
j_gene: TRBJ1-5
d_gene: .
v_gene: TRBV4-2
CDR3nt: TGTGCCAGCAGCCAAGATTGGGGGAACAATCAGCCCCAGCATTTT
CDR3aa: CASSQDWGNNQPQHF

abundance: .
j_gene: TRBJ2-5
d_gene: .
v_gene: TRBV5-1
CDR3nt: TGCGCCGGCAGCTTGGAAGGGACTCGGCAAGAGACCCAGTACTTC
CDR3aa: CAGSLEGTRQETQYF

abundance: few
j_gene: TRBJ2-1
d_gene: .
v_gene: TRBV28
CDR3nt: TGTGCCAGCAGTCGGGAAACTAGTTACAATGAGCAGTTCTTC
CDR3aa: CASSRETSYNEQFF

abundance: .
j_gene: TRBJ2-7
d_gene: TRBD2
v_gene: TRBV20-1
CDR3nt: TGCAGTGCCCCGTCGGGGGGGCCCTCCTACGAGCAGTACTTC
CDR3aa: CSAPSGGPSYEQYF

abundance: few
j_gene: TRBJ2-2
d_gene: TRBD2
v_gene: TRBV2
CDR3nt: TGTGCCAGCAGTAGCGGGAGGGTGAACACCGGGGAGCTGTTTTTT
CDR3aa: CASSSGRVNTGELFF

abundance: .
j_gene: TRBJ1-4
d_gene: .
v_gene: TRBV7-9
CDR3nt: TGTGCCAGCACCGACTGGGGGAAAAATGAAAAACTGTTTTTT
CDR3aa: CASTDWGKNEKLFF

abundance: many
j_gene: TRBJ2-5
d_gene: .
v_gene: TRBV4-2
CDR3nt: TGTGCCAGCAGCCAAAGTGGAGGCGAGACCCAGTACTTC
CDR3aa: CASSQSGGETQYF

abundance: few
j_gene: TRBJ2-7
d_gene: TRBD2
v_gene: TRBV7-8
CDR3nt: TGTGCCAGCAGCACTGGGACTAACGAGCAGTACTTC
CDR3aa: CASSTGTNEQYF

abundance: .
j_gene: TRBJ1-4
d_gene: .
v_gene: TRBV27
CDR3nt: TGTGCCAGCTGGGGGAAGGGAAAACTGTTTTTT
CDR3aa: CASWGKGKLFF

abundance: few
j_gene: TRBJ1-6
d_gene: TRBD1
v_gene: TRBV20-1
CDR3nt: TGCAGTGCGCCCGGACAGGGCTGGTTCAATTCACCCCTCCACTTT
CDR3aa: CSAPGQGWFNSPLHF

abundance: .
j_gene: TRBJ2-7
d_gene: .
v_gene: TRBV27
CDR3nt: TGTGCCAGCAGTTTTCGGCAGGGTAGGAGCTACGAGCAGTACTTC
CDR3aa: CASSFRQGRSYEQYF

abundance: .
j_gene: TRBJ2-1
d_gene: .
v_gene: TRBV5-1
CDR3nt: TGCGCCAGCAGCTTGGGGGCCAGCGGAGGCTCCTACAATGAGCAGTTCTTC
CDR3aa: CASSLGASGGSYNEQFF

abundance: .
j_gene: TRBJ2-1
d_gene: .
v_gene: TRBV5-1
CDR3nt: TGCGCCAGCAGCTTGGGGGACTCGAGCTCCTACAATGAGCAGTTCTTC
CDR3aa: CASSLGDSSSYNEQFF

abundance: .
j_gene: TRBJ2-1
d_gene: .
v_gene: TRBV3-1
CDR3nt: TGTGCCAGCACGCTCCGGTCAGGGCAAGTCGGAATGGTGTTCTTC
CDR3aa: CASTLRSGQVGMVFF

abundance: many
j_gene: TRBJ2-5
d_gene: .
v_gene: TRBV10-3
CDR3nt: TGTGCCATCAGTGAAGGGGTCGGGGAGACCCAGTACTTC
CDR3aa: CAISEGVGETQYF

abundance: many
j_gene: TRBJ1-2
d_gene: .
v_gene: TRBV28
CDR3nt: TGTGCCAGCAGTTTCAGAGGGGGCTATGGCTACACCTTC
CDR3aa: CASSFRGGYGYTF

abundance: .
j_gene: TRBJ2-7
d_gene: .
v_gene: TRBV6-5
CDR3nt: TGTGCCAGCAGTTACGCACCTATACGGTCCGACGAGCAGTACTTC
CDR3aa: CASSYAPIRSDEQYF

abundance: many
j_gene: TRBJ1-4
d_gene: .
v_gene: TRBV2
CDR3nt: TGTGCCAGCAGTGTTTGGCAGGGAGGTGAAAAACTGTTTTTT
CDR3aa: CASSVWQGGEKLFF